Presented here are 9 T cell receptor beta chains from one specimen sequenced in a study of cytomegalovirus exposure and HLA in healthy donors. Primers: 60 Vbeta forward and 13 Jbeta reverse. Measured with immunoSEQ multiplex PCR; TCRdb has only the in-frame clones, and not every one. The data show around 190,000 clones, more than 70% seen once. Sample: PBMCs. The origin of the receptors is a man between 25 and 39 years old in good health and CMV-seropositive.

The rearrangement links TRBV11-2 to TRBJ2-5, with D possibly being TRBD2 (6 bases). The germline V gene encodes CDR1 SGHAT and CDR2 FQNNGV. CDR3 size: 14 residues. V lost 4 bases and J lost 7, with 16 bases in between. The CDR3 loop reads CASSSPRDSGTQYF. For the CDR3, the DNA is TGTGCCAGCAGCTCCCCCCGGGACTCCGGGACCCAGTACTTC.

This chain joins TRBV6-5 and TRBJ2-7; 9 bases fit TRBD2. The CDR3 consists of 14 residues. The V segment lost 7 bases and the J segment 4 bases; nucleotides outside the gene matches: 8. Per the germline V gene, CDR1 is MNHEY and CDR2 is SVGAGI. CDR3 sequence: CASNSGRDQYEQYF. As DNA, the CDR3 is TGTGCCAGCAATAGCGGGAGAGACCAATACGAGCAGTACTTC.

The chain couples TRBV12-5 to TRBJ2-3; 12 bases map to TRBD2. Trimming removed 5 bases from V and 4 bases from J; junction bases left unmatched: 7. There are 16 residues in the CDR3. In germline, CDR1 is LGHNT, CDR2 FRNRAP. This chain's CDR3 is CASGAASGRVPDTQYF. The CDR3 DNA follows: TGTGCTAGTGGTGCGGCTAGCGGGAGGGTCCCAGATACGCAGTATTTT.

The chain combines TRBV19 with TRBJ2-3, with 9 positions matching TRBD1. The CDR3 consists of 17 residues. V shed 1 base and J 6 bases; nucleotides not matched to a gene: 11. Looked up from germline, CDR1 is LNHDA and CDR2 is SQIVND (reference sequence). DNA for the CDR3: TGTGCCAGTAGTATAGTAGTCTCCCGGACAGGGGCGGATACGCAGTATTTT. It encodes CASSIVVSRTGADTQYF. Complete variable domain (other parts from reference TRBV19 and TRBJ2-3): DGGITQSPKYLFRKEGQNVTLSCEQNLNHDAMYWYRQDPGQGLRLIYYSQIVNDFQKGDIAEGYSVSREKKESFPLTVTSAQKNPTAFYLCASSIVVSRTGADTQYFGPGTRLTVL.

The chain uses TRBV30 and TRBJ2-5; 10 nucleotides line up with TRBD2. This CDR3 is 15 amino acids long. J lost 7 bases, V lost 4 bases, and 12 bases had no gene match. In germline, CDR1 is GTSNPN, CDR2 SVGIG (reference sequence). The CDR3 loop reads CAWNKGTSVRRTQYF. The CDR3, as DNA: TGTGCCTGGAACAAGGGGACTAGCGTCCGCCGGACCCAGTACTTC. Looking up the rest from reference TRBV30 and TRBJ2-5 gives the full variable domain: SQTIHQWPATLVQPVGSPLSLECTVEGTSNPNLYWYRQAAGRGLQLLFYSVGIGQISSEVPQNLSASRPQDRQFILSSKKLLLSDSGFYLCAWNKGTSVRRTQYFGPGTRLLVL.

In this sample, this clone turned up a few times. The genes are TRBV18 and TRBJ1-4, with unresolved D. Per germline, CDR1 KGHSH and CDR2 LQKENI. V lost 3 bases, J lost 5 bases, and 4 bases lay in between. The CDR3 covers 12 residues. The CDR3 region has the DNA TGTGCCAGCTCACCCCAAAATGAAAAACTGTTTTTT. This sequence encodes CASSPQNEKLFF.

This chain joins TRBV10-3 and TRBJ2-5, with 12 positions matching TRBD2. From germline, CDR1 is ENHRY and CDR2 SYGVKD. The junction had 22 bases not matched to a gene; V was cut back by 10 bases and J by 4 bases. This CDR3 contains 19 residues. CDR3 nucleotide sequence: TGTGCCACCAAGGGCACAGGAGGGCTAGCGGGAGGGCCAGGAGAGACCCAGTACTTC. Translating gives CATKGTGGLAGGPGETQYF.

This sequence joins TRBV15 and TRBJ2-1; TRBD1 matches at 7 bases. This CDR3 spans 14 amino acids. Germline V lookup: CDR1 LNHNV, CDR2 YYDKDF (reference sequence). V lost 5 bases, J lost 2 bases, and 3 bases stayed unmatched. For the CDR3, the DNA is TGTGCCACCAGCGTCGGGACAGCCTACAATGAGCAGTTCTTC. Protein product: CATSVGTAYNEQFF.

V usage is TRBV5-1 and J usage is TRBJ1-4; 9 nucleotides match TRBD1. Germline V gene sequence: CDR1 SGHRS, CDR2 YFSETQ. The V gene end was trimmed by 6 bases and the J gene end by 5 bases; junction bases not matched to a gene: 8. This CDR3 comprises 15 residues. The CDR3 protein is CASTFGTGSNEKLFF. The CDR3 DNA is TGCGCCAGCACTTTTGGGACAGGGTCAAATGAAAAACTGTTTTTT.